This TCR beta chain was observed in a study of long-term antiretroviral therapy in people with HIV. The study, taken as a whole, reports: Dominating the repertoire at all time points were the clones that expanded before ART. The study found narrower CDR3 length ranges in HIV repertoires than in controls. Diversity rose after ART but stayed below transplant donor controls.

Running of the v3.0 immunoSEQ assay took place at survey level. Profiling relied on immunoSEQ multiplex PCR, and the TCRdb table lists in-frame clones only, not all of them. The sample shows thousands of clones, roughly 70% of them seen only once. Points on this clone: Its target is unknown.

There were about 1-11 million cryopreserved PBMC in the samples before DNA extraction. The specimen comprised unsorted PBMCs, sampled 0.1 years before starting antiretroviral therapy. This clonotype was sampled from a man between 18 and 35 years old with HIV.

The CDR3 nucleotides read TGTGCCACCAGCAGAGATACTGGGGCCAACGTCCTGACTTTC. Translating it yields CATSRDTGANVLTF. This sequence joins TRBV15 and TRBJ2-6; no reliable D call. The germline V gene encodes CDR1 LNHNV and CDR2 YYDKDF (reference sequence). There are 14 residues in the CDR3. V was trimmed by 0 bases and J by 2 bases, leaving 2 bases between them.